The 16 T cell receptor beta chains below were found in one sample sequenced in a study of beta chain features in type 1 diabetes. The authors reverse transcribed all of the isolated RNA, so sequencing captured expressed TCRB transcripts. Repertoires were generated with immunoSEQ multiplex PCR, while TCRdb's copy carries only in-frame clones and drops some. The data contain a few hundred thousand clones, approximately 11% of them seen just once; the ten biggest clones take up 0.015%. Sequencing was carried out using naive CD4+ T cells from blood. The receptors were gathered from a woman in her 30s in good health.

J is TRBJ2-6 and V is TRBV28; 9 bases are a match to TRBD1. After removal of 8 bases from V and 0 bases from J, the junction contained 8 bases not matched to a gene. Germline CDR1 reads MDHEN; CDR2 reads SYDVKM. The CDR3 runs 17 residues. CDR3 bases: TGTGCCAGCCGCACCGGGACAGGGAGCTCTGGGGCCAACGTCCTGACTTTC. Its translation: CASRTGTGSSGANVLTF.

This clone has a handful of counts. The V call is TRBV5-4, the J call TRBJ2-7; 7 positions match TRBD1. CDR1 is SGHNT and CDR2 is YYREEE in the germline V gene (reference sequence). The CDR3 extends over 14 amino acids. Trimming cost V 3 bases and J 5 bases; bases outside gene matches: 8. Written as DNA, the CDR3 is TGTGCCAGCAGCTCGACAGGGAGTCGCCACGAGCAGTACTTC. Translation: CASSSTGSRHEQYF. The entire variable domain, with the rest obtained from reference TRBV5-4 and TRBJ2-7, is as follows: ETGVTQSPTHLIKTRGQQVTLRCSSQSGHNTVSWYQQALGQGPQFIFQYYREEENGRGNFPPRFSGLQFPNYSSELNVNALELDDSALYLCASSSTGSRHEQYFGPGTRLTVT.

In DNA, the CDR3 is TGTGCCAGCAGCTTAGCAGGGCGAGGCTATGGCTACACCTTC. Its translation is CASSLAGRGYGYTF. V gene TRBV13 combines with J gene TRBJ1-2; D might be TRBD1 (5 bases). CDR1 is PRHDT, CDR2 FYEKMQ, per germline (reference sequence). This CDR3 has 14 amino acids. Trimming took off 1 base at V and 4 bases at J, with 10 bases between the two ends.

The V call is TRBV7-8, the J call TRBJ1-2; D is ambiguous. The CDR3 covers 16 residues. CDR1 and CDR2 (germline): SGHVS, FQNEAQ. Trimming stripped 5 bases from V and 6 bases from J, with 22 bases between. The CDR3 loop is CASSPRWVREINGYTF. In DNA, the CDR3 is TGTGCCAGCAGCCCGCGTTGGGTCCGGGAAATCAATGGCTACACCTTC.

The sample holds a few counts of this clone. The chain combines TRBV5-4 with TRBJ2-5, with 9 nucleotides matching TRBD1. After removal of 0 bases from V and 4 bases from J, the junction contained 7 bases not matched to a gene. CDR3 length: 16 amino acids. Germline V gene sequence: CDR1 SGHNT, CDR2 YYREEE (reference sequence). CDR3 nucleotide sequence: TGTGCCAGCAGCTTGGTTACAGGGGGCGCGGGAGAGACCCAGTACTTC. Translating it yields CASSLVTGGAGETQYF.

The table lists this clone with a few counts. The V and J genes are TRBV7-2 and TRBJ2-7; 10 bases map to TRBD2. The J segment lost 5 bases and the V segment lost 6 bases, leaving 7 bases of the junction unmatched. The CDR3 runs to 14 residues. CDR1 and CDR2 (germline): SGHTA, FQGNSA. The CDR3 spells CASRLAGVSDEQYF. CDR3 DNA: TGTGCCAGCAGGCTAGCGGGAGTATCCGACGAGCAGTACTTC.

J is TRBJ2-1 and V is TRBV4-3, with 9 bases aligning to TRBD2. The V and J ends lost 1 base and 7 bases, in that order; junction bases with no gene match: 5. In germline, CDR1 is LGHNA, CDR2 YSLEER. The length of the CDR3 is 15 residues. Here the CDR3 DNA reads TGCGCCAGCAGCCAAGGACTAGCGGTCGGGAATGAGCAGTTCTTC. Amino acid sequence: CASSQGLAVGNEQFF.

The J gene is TRBJ2-5, the V gene TRBV30; 12 nucleotides align to TRBD2. Germline-derived CDR1 and CDR2 are GTSNPN and SVGIG (reference sequence). The CDR3 sequence is 18 residues long. Trimming took 0 bases from V and 5 from J; bases not matched to a gene: 13. The CDR3 loop is CAWSVVRTSGKTLETQYF. The CDR3 nucleotides read TGTGCCTGGAGTGTAGTACGGACTAGCGGGAAGACGTTGGAGACCCAGTACTTC.

The V call is TRBV5-6, the J call TRBJ2-5, with TRBD1 as a possible D gene (6 bases). CDR3 size: 14 residues. Germline loops: CDR1 SGHDT, CDR2 YYEEEE. V dropped 4 bases and J dropped 3 bases, with 13 bases sitting between them. This chain's CDR3 is CASSRGQTKETQYF. The CDR3 bases are TGTGCCAGCAGCCGAGGACAGACGAAAGAGACCCAGTACTTC.

The chain joins TRBV19 to TRBJ2-1; perhaps TRBD1 as D (6 bases). CDR1 and CDR2 from the germline V gene are LNHDA and SQIVND (reference sequence). The CDR3 has 15 residues. V was shortened by 5 bases and J by 5 bases, with 16 bases between the two germline ends. The CDR3 spells CASSPSDRLNNEQFF. The CDR3 DNA is TGTGCCAGTAGTCCCTCGGACAGACTCAACAATGAGCAGTTCTTC. Full variable domain (remainder filled in from reference TRBV19 and TRBJ2-1): DGGITQSPKYLFRKEGQNVTLSCEQNLNHDAMYWYRQDPGQGLRLIYYSQIVNDFQKGDIAEGYSVSREKKESFPLTVTSAQKNPTAFYLCASSPSDRLNNEQFFGPGTRLTVL.

The chain combines TRBV4-1 with TRBJ2-1; 10 nucleotides match TRBD1. The CDR3 loop spans 16 amino acids. With 4 bases clipped from V and 7 bases from J, the junction kept 10 bases outside the gene matches. The germline V gene has CDR1 MGHRA and CDR2 YSYEKL. The chain's CDR3 is CASSPGQGSLYNEQFF. For the CDR3, the DNA is TGCGCCAGCAGCCCGGGACAGGGGTCGTTGTATAATGAGCAGTTCTTC.

The CDR3 DNA follows: TGTGCCAGCGCCTTTGGACAGGGTTTTGGCTATGGCTACACCTTC. Translated: CASAFGQGFGYGYTF. The V call is TRBV27, the J call TRBJ1-2, with TRBD1 matching over 8 bases. This CDR3 contains 15 residues. After removal of 8 bases from V and 4 bases from J, the junction contained 12 bases not matched to a gene. Per the germline V gene, CDR1 is MNHEY and CDR2 is SMNVEV (reference sequence).

This clone was seen only a few times. This CDR3 is also generated by other DNA sequences in the sample. V is TRBV30 and J is TRBJ2-7; 8 nucleotides line up with TRBD2. The CDR3 is 14 residues long. V trimming: 2 bases; J trimming: 0 bases; junction bases outside the gene matches: 3. Germline V CDR1 and CDR2: GTSNPN, SVGIG (reference sequence). For the CDR3, the DNA is TGTGCCTGGAGTCGGGGGGGGAGCTCCTACGAGCAGTACTTC. Translating it yields CAWSRGGSSYEQYF.

The V gene is TRBV5-1, the J gene TRBJ1-1; D is perhaps TRBD1 (6 bases). The CDR3 sequence is 14 residues long. V shed 6 bases and J shed 5 bases, with 17 bases lying between them. Germline assignment: CDR1 SGHRS and CDR2 YFSETQ. CDR3 sequence reads: CASKGQPSGTEAFF. The CDR3, as DNA: TGCGCCAGCAAGGGACAACCCTCAGGGACTGAAGCTTTCTTT. Filled out from reference TRBV5-1 and TRBJ1-1, the complete variable domain reads KAGVTQTPRYLIKTRGQQVTLSCSPISGHRSVSWYQQTPGQGLQFLFEYFSETQRNKGNFPGRFSGRQFSNSRSEMNVSTLELGDSALYLCASKGQPSGTEAFFGQGTRLTVV.

This clone was observed a handful of times. The V and J genes are TRBV5-4 and TRBJ2-7, with TRBD1 matching 9 bases. This CDR3 comprises 15 residues. Per the germline V gene, CDR1 is SGHNT and CDR2 is YYREEE (reference sequence). The junction had 14 bases not matched to a gene; V was cut back by 6 bases and J by 7 bases. CDR3 bases: TGTGCCAGCAAAGTCCAGGGGACAGGGTCGGGGGAGCAGTACTTC. It yields the protein CASKVQGTGSGEQYF.

The table lists this clone with a few counts. In the same sample, other DNA sequences code for this CDR3. This chain links TRBV20-1 with TRBJ2-5; D not resolved. The germline V gene has CDR1 DFQATT and CDR2 SNEGSKA (reference sequence). This CDR3 has 11 amino acids. The V gene lost 3 bases and the J gene lost 4 bases, with 6 bases spanning the gap. CDR3 amino acids: CSARVRETQYF. CDR3 DNA: TGCAGTGCTAGGGTGCGAGAGACCCAGTACTTC.